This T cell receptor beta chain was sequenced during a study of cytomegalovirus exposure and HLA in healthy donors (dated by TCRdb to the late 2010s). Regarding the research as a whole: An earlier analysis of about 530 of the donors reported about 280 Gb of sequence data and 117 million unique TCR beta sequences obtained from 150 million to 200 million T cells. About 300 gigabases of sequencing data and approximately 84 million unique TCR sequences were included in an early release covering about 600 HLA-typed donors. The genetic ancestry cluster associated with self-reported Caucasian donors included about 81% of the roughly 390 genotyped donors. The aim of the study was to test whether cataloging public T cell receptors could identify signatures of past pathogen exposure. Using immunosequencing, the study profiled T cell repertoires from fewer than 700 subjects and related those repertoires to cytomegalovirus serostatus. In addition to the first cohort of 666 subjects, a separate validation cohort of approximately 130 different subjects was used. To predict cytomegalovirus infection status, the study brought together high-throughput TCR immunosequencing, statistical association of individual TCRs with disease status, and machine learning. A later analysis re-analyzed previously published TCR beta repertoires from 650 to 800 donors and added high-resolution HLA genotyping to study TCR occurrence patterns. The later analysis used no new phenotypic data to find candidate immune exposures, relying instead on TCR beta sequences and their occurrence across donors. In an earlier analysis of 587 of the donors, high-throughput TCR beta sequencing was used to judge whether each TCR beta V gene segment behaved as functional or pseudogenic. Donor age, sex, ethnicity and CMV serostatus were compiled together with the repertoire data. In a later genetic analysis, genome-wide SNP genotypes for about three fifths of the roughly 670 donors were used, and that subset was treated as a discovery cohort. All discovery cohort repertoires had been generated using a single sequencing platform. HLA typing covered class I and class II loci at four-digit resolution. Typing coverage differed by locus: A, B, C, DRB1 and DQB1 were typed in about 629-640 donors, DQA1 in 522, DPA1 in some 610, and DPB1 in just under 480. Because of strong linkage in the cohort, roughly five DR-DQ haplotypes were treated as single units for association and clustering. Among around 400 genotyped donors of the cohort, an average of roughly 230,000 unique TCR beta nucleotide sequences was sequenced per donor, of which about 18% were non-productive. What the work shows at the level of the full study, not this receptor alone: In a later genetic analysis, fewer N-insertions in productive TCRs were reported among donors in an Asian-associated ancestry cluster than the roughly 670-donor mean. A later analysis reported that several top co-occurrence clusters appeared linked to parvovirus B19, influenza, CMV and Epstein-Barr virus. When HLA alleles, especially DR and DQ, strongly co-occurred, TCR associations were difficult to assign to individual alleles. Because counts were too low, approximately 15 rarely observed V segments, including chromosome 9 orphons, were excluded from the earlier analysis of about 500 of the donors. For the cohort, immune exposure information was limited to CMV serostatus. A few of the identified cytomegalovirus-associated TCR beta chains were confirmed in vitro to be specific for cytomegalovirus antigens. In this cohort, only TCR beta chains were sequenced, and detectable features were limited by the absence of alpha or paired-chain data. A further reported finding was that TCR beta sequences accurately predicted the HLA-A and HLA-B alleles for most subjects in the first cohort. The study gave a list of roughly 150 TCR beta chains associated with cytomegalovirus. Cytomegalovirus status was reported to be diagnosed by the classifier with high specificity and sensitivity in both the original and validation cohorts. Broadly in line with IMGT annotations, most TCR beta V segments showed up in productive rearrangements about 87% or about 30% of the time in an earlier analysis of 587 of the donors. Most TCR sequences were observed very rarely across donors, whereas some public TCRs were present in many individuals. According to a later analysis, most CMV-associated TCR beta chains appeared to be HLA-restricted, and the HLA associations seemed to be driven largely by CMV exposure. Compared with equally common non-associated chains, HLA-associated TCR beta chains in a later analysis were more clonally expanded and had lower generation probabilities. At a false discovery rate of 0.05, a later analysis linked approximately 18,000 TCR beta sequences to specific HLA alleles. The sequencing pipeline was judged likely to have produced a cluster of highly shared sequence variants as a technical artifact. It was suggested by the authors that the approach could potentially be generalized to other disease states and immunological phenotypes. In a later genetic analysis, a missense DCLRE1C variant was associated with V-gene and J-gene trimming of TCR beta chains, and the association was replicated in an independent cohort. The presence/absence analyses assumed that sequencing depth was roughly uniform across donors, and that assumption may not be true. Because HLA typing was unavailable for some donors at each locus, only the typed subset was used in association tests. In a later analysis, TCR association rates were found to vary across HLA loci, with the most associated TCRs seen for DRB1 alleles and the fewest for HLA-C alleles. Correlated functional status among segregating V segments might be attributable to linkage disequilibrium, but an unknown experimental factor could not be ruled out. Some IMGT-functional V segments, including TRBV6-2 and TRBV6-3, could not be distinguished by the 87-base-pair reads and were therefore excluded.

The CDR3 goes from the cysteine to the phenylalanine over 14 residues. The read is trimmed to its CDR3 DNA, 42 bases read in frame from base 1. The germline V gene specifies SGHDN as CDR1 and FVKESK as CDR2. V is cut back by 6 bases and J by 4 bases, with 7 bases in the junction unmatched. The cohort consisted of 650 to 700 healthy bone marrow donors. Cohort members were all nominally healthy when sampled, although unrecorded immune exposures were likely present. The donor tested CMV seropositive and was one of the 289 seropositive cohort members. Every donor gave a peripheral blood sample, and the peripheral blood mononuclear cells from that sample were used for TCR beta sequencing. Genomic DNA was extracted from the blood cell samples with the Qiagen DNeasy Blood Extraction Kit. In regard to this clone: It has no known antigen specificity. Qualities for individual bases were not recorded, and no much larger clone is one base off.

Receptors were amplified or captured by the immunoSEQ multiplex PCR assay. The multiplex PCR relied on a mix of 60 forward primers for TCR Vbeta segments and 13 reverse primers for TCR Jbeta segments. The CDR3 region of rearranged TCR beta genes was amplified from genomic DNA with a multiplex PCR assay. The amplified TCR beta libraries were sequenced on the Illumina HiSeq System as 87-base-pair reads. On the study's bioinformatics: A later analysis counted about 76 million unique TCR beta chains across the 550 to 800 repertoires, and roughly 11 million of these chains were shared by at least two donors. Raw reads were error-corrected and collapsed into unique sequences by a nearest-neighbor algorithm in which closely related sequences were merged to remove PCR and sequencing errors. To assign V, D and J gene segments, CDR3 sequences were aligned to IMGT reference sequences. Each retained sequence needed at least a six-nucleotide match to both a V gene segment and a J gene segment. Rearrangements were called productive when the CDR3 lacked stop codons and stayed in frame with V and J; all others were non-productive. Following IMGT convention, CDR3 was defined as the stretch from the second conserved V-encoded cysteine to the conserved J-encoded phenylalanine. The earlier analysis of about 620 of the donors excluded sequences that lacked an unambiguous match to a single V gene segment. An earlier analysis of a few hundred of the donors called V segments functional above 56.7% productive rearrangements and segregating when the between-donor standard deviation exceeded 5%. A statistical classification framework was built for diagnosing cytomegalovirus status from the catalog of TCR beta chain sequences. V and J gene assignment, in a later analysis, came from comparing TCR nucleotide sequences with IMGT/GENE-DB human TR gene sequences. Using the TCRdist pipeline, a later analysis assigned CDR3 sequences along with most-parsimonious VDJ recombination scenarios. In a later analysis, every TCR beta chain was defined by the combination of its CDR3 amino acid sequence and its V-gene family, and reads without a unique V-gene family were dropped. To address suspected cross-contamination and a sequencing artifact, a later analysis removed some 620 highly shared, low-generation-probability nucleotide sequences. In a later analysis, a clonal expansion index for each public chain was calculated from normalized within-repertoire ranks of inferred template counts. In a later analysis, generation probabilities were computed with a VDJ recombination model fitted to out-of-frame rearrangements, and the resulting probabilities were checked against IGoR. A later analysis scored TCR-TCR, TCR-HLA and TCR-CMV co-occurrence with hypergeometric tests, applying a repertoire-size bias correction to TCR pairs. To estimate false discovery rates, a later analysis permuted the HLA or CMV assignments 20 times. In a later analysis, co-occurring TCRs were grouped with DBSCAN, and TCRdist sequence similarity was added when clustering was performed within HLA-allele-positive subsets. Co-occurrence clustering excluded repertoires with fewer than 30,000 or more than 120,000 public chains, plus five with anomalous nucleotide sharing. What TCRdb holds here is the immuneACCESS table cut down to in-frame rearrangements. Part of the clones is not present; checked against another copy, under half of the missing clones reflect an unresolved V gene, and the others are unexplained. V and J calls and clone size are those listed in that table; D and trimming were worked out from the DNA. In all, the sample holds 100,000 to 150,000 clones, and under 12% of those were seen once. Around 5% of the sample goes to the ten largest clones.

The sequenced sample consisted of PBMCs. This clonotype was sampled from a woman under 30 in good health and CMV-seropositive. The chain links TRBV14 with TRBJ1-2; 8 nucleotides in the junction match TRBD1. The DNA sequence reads TGTGCCAGCAGATTAACAGGGGGTAGCTATGGCTACACCTTC. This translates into CASRLTGGSYGYTF.